This T cell receptor (beta chain) was identified in a study of cytomegalovirus exposure and HLA in healthy donors. Study summary: Unique TCR beta sequences numbering approximately 120 million came from around 180 million T cells in an earlier analysis.

Unmatched junction bases numbered 7, after V lost 5 bases and J lost 4 bases. The CDR3 runs 14 residues. Germline lookup yields CDR1 SGHTA and CDR2 FQGTGA. This clone was picked up one time. Its antigen is not identified. Study observations and caveats: V segments that were indistinguishable, TRBV6-2 and TRBV6-3 among them, were omitted from analysis. An ancestry cluster, one associated with Asian ancestry, reportedly showed fewer N-insertions than the roughly 700-donor mean in a later analysis.

PCR primers comprised 60 Vbeta and 13 Jbeta primers. Data came from immunoSEQ multiplex PCR; TCRdb stores just in-frame clones and leaves some out. The table includes around 160,000 clones, around three quarters detected once. Sequencing used PBMCs. The V gene is TRBV7-3, the J gene TRBJ1-1; TRBD1 matches at 7 bases. This receptor was identified in a man aged 35-49 years in good health and CMV-seropositive. For the CDR3, the DNA is TGTGCCAGCAGCACAGGGACAGCGGGCACTGAAGCTTTCTTT. It is translated as CASSTGTAGTEAFF.